These 21 T cell receptor beta chains were sequenced from one sample in a study of blood T cells in healthy people across ages. The authors ran a second PCR of 7 to 11 cycles using a sample-barcoded 5' primer and a J-beta primer mix. TCRdb used MiXCR to reprocess the 5' RACE reads, holding one entry per CDR3 protein. This table holds roughly 550,000 distinct CDR3 sequences, approximately 25% found once. These data were likewise used in another study, on T cells of mothers and their children.

Material: blood. The source of these receptors is a boy under 18 in good health.

This clonotype came up a few times. The gene calls are TRBV7-3 and TRBJ2-3; unclear D gene. V lost 5 bases to trimming and J lost 0 bases, with 12 bases between them. Germline V gene lookup returns CDR1 SGHTA and CDR2 FQGTGA. The CDR3 totals 15 residues. DNA of the CDR3: TGTGCCAGCAGCCCCCTAGAGCTAAGCACAGATACGCAGTATTTT. Translated, it gives CASSPLELSTDTQYF.

The V gene is TRBV27, the J gene TRBJ2-7; the match to TRBD2 covers 8 bases. J was trimmed by 2 bases and V by 6 bases; bases with no gene match: 12. The germline CDR1 and CDR2 sequences are MNHEY and SMNVEV (reference sequence). This CDR3 has 16 amino acids. CDR3 residues: CASSRLAVAGTYEQYF. The CDR3 DNA reads TGTGCCAGCAGCCGACTCGCGGTAGCGGGGACCTACGAGCAGTACTTC.

The chain recombines TRBV2 with TRBJ2-5; 7 nucleotides match TRBD2. The DNA end favors TRBJ2-7, so the J call may be wrong. The V gene's germline CDR1 is SNHLY and CDR2 FYNNEI. The CDR3 runs 15 residues. The CDR3 sequence is CASSEATSVRYEQYF. CDR3 DNA sequence: TGTGCCAGCAGTGAAGCAACTAGCGTACGCTACGAGCAGTACTTC.

This clonotype was counted between two and nine times. The genes are TRBV7-2 and TRBJ1-6; D unresolved. CDR3 length: 15 residues. Germline V gives CDR1 SGHTA, CDR2 FQGNSA. The germline V and J ends were trimmed by 2 bases and 5 bases, with 10 bases remaining between them. CDR3 residues: CASSLQRRNNSPLHF. CDR3 sequence (DNA): TGTGCCAGCAGCTTACAAAGACGGAATAATTCACCCCTCCACTTT.

This clonotype was recorded many times. The chain employs TRBV7-6 and TRBJ2-6; tentatively, D is TRBD1 or TRBD2 (5 bases each). CDR1 is SGHVS, CDR2 FNYEAQ, per germline. The V and J ends lost 4 bases and 0 bases respectively, with 16 bases between them. The CDR3 extends over 18 amino acids. CDR3 in amino acids: CASSSGPSTSSGANVLTF. The DNA of the CDR3 is TGTGCCAGCAGCTCGGGACCGTCAACCAGCTCTGGGGCCAACGTCCTGACTTTC.

The gene calls are TRBV29-1 and TRBJ2-6; the D is unclear. The CDR3 is made up of 14 amino acids. Germline V lookup: CDR1 SQVTM, CDR2 ANQGSEA. V dropped 6 bases and J dropped 4 bases, with 13 bases sitting between them. CDR3 coding DNA: TGCAGCGTCTCCCCGGGCCCAGGGGCCAACGTCCTGACTTTC. It encodes CSVSPGPGANVLTF.

This clonotype was counted ten times or more. The V call is TRBV6-2 or TRBV6-3, the J call TRBJ2-5; D is ambiguous. Germline V gene lookup returns CDR1 MNHEY and CDR2 SVGEGT. The V end lost 6 bases, the J end lost 5 bases, and 10 bases lay between the germline ends. The CDR3 runs to 12 residues. CDR3 region: CASSPSEETQYF. CDR3 bases: TGTGCCAGCAGCCCCAGTGAGGAGACCCAGTACTTC.

This clonotype appeared a few times. CDR3 loop: CASSYWVFGEQFF. The CDR3 nucleotides read TGTGCCAGCAGTTACTGGGTGTTTGGTGAGCAGTTCTTC. The chain couples TRBV6-5 to TRBJ2-5; D unclear. The DNA matches TRBJ2-1 better at its end, which makes the J call doubtful. This CDR3 comprises 13 residues. Germline CDR1 MNHEY, CDR2 SVGAGI.

The chain is built from TRBV28 and TRBJ2-1; TRBD2 matches 10 bases. Trimming removed 6 bases from V and 4 bases from J; junction bases left unmatched: 12. Germline assignment: CDR1 MDHEN and CDR2 SYDVKM. CDR3 length: 17 amino acids. The CDR3 protein is CASSPGPASGSYNEQFF. Written as DNA, the CDR3 is TGTGCCAGCAGCCCCGGCCCGGCTAGCGGGAGTTACAATGAGCAGTTCTTC. The full variable domain, with the rest looked up from reference TRBV28 and TRBJ2-1, is DVKVTQSSRYLVKRTGEKVFLECVQDMDHENMFWYRQDPGLGLRLIYFSYDVKMKEKGDIPEGYSVSREKKERFSLILESASTNQTSMYLCASSPGPASGSYNEQFFGPGTRLTVL.

With respect to this clonotype: One junction end disagrees with the germline gene, perhaps due to a read error. This sequence joins TRBV12-5 and TRBJ2-1; D is perhaps TRBD2 (6 bases). Germline V gene sequence: CDR1 LGHNT, CDR2 FRNRAP. The CDR3 runs 15 residues. The CDR3 DNA is TGTGCTAGCGCCCCTAGCGCTAGCTCCTACAATGAGCGGTTCTTC. This gives the protein CASAPSASSYNERFF.

This clonotype was detected many times. This sequence joins TRBV13 and TRBJ2-4; D is undetermined. From germline, CDR1 is PRHDT and CDR2 FYEKMQ (reference sequence). Trimming removed 6 bases at V and 5 bases at J, with 5 bases between. There are 11 residues in the CDR3. CDR3 bases: TGTGCCAGCAGACTTCAAAACATTCAGTACTTC. Encoded protein: CASRLQNIQYF.

This clonotype was seen a few times. The chain links TRBV28 to TRBJ2-1; possible D gene TRBD2, 5 bases. Trimming took 7 bases from V and 6 from J, leaving 19 bases between them. CDR3 length: 15 amino acids. Germline-derived CDR1 and CDR2 are MDHEN and SYDVKM. CDR3 nucleotides: TGTGCCAGCACCGGGCGGGTTGTACTCCCCAATGAGCAGTTCTTC. It specifies CASTGRVVLPNEQFF.

This rearrangement joins TRBV9 to TRBJ2-2; D call uncertain. The CDR3 loop spans 14 amino acids. V shed 4 bases and J shed 3 bases, with 10 bases lying between them. Germline V gene lookup returns CDR1 SGDLS and CDR2 YYNGEE. The CDR3 reads CASSSIFYTGELFF. The CDR3 nucleotides read TGTGCCAGCAGCTCCATCTTCTACACCGGGGAGCTGTTTTTT.

The chain employs TRBV30 and TRBJ2-3; TRBD2 might be the D (5 bases). This CDR3 has 12 amino acids. Germline V gene data show CDR1 as GTSNPN and CDR2 as SVGIG (reference sequence). The germline V and J ends were trimmed by 0 bases and 6 bases, with 7 bases remaining between them. The CDR3 is CAWSVGGDTQYF. CDR3 DNA sequence: TGTGCCTGGAGTGTAGGCGGGGATACGCAGTATTTT.

The sample holds many counts of this clonotype. V gene TRBV5-8 combines with J gene TRBJ2-1; D not resolved. Between the trimmed V and J ends, which lost 4 bases and 3 bases, there was a span of 14 bases. CDR1 is SGHTS and CDR2 is YDEGEE in the germline V gene. The CDR3 consists of 15 residues. In nucleotides, the CDR3 is TGTGCCAGCAGCCCCCGAACCAAGGGCTACAATGAGCAGTTCTTC. Amino acid sequence: CASSPRTKGYNEQFF.

The V call is TRBV7-9, the J call TRBJ1-3; maybe TRBD1 (5 bases). CDR3 size: 13 residues. V shed 7 bases and J shed 3 bases, with 10 bases lying between them. From germline, CDR1 is SEHNR and CDR2 FQNEAQ (reference sequence). CDR3 nucleotide sequence: TGTGCCAGCATGGGACGAAGTGGAAACACCATATATTTT. It yields the protein CASMGRSGNTIYF.

The gene calls are TRBV5-1 and TRBJ1-4; D is possibly TRBD1 (5 bases). CDR1 and CDR2 (germline): SGHRS, YFSETQ. The CDR3 length is 15 residues. V was shortened by 1 base and J by 3 bases, with 10 bases between the two germline ends. CDR3 sequence: CASSLNGRANEKLFF. The CDR3 coding sequence is TGCGCCAGCAGCTTGAATGGCAGGGCTAATGAAAAACTGTTTTTT.

The V and J genes are TRBV9 and TRBJ2-5, with 8 bases lining up with TRBD2. Germline CDR1 SGDLS, CDR2 YYNGEE. This CDR3 comprises 15 residues. Germline trimming cut 0 bases from V and 4 bases from J; bases unmatched to any gene: 5. The CDR3 DNA is TGTGCCAGCAGCGTAGCAGCGGGAGACGGAGAGACCCAGTACTTC. Amino acid sequence: CASSVAAGDGETQYF. Drawing the rest from reference TRBV9 and TRBJ2-5, the complete variable domain is DSGVTQTPKHLITATGQRVTLRCSPRSGDLSVYWYQQSLDQGLQFLIQYYNGEERAKGNILERFSAQQFPDLHSELNLSSLELGDSALYFCASSVAAGDGETQYFGPGTRLLVL.

The CDR3 DNA sequence: TGTGCCAGCAGCTCCGGACGGACCCTCAGAGGAGATACGCAGTATTTT. This sequence encodes CASSSGRTLRGDTQYF. This rearrangement joins TRBV7-7 to TRBJ2-3; D gene unclear. The germline V gene encodes CDR1 SSHAT and CDR2 FNYEAQ (reference sequence). V lost 4 bases, J lost 5 bases, and 19 bases lay in between. CDR3 length: 16 residues.

CDR3 nucleotides: TGCAGTGCTAAAGTTGGCGGGGAGACCCAGTACTTC. As protein: CSAKVGGETQYF. The rearrangement links TRBV20-1 to TRBJ2-5; perhaps TRBD2 as D (5 bases). CDR1 is DFQATT, CDR2 SNEGSKA, per germline (reference sequence). The CDR3 loop spans 12 amino acids. V was cut by 4 bases and J by 5 bases, with 11 bases left in between.

The sample holds a few counts of this clonotype. The gene calls are TRBV20-1 and TRBJ1-4; no firm D call. Trimming removed 5 bases at V and 5 bases at J, with 18 bases between. Germline V lookup: CDR1 DFQATT, CDR2 SNEGSKA (reference sequence). The CDR3 consists of 15 residues. CDR3: CSAPRTRAENEKLFF. Here the CDR3 DNA reads TGCAGTGCTCCTCGTACGCGGGCTGAGAATGAAAAACTGTTTTTT.